Following are 23 T cell receptor beta chains from one sample sequenced in a study of blood T cell repertoires in COVID-19. The table came from immunoSEQ multiplex PCR; TCRdb's copy has only in-frame clones and leaves some out. The sample lists approximately 230,000 clones, 70% to 90% occurring once. Input material: PBMCs or T cells enriched from blood (not recorded which). The receptors stem from a woman aged 50 to 60 with acute COVID-19.

The sample holds one count of this clone. The V and J genes are TRBV20-1 and TRBJ1-1, with D unclear. CDR3 length: 11 amino acids. Germline CDR1 reads DFQATT; CDR2 reads SNEGSKA (reference sequence). V was trimmed by 3 bases and J by 6 bases, leaving 8 bases between them. The DNA for the CDR3 is TGCAGTGCTAGCCGCAGCGCTGAAGCTTTCTTT. Its translation is CSASRSAEAFF.

This chain joins TRBV24-1 and TRBJ2-7, with TRBD1 matching over 9 bases. CDR1 is KGHDR and CDR2 is SFDVKD in the germline V gene. V lost 11 bases and J lost 5; bases outside the gene matches: 6. CDR3 length: 12 amino acids. The CDR3 DNA reads TGTGCCATGAAGGGACAGGGTCACGAGCAGTACTTC. Translation gives CAMKGQGHEQYF.

The CDR3 DNA is TGCGCCAGCAGCCAAGATATTGGACTAGCGGGATACCGGAGCGACGAGACCCAGTACTTC. Translating gives CASSQDIGLAGYRSDETQYF. This sequence joins TRBV4-1 and TRBJ2-5; the match to TRBD2 covers 12 bases. Germline V gene sequence: CDR1 MGHRA, CDR2 YSYEKL. V trimming: 0 bases; J trimming: 5 bases; junction bases outside the gene matches: 16. The CDR3 runs to 20 residues.

The CDR3 is CASSLPGQGPNEQFF. CDR3 DNA: TGCGCCAGCAGCCTACCGGGACAGGGTCCGAATGAGCAGTTCTTC. The gene calls are TRBV5-1 and TRBJ2-1; TRBD1 agrees at 9 bases. This CDR3 has 15 amino acids. The germline gives CDR1 SGHRS, CDR2 YFSETQ. The V gene end was trimmed by 4 bases and the J gene end by 7 bases; junction bases not matched to a gene: 9.

V is TRBV28 and J is TRBJ2-2; 13 nucleotides match TRBD2. V lost 5 bases and J lost 6; bases outside the gene matches: 3. The length of the CDR3 is 15 residues. Germline CDR1 and CDR2: MDHEN and SYDVKM. As DNA, the CDR3 is TGTGCCAGCAGTCCCGGGACTAGCGGGGCCGGGGAGCTGTTTTTT. This sequence encodes CASSPGTSGAGELFF.

This clone was found once. V is TRBV5-5 and J is TRBJ2-5; the match to TRBD2 covers 15 bases. Germline assignment: CDR1 SGHKS and CDR2 YYEKEE (reference sequence). Germline trimming cut 4 bases from V and 4 bases from J; bases unmatched to any gene: 5. This CDR3 is 16 amino acids long. CDR3 loop: CASSSGLAGGGETQYF. For the CDR3, the DNA is TGTGCCAGCAGCAGCGGACTAGCGGGAGGGGGAGAGACCCAGTACTTC.

This clone showed up just a few times. The chain is built from TRBV30 and TRBJ1-5; 8 bases are a match to TRBD1. CDR1 is GTSNPN and CDR2 is SVGIG in the germline V gene (reference sequence). The CDR3 has 14 amino acids. The trim removed 5 bases at V and 2 bases at J, leaving 5 bases unmatched. DNA for the CDR3: TGTGCCTGGGGGGGACAGGTCGGCAATCAGCCCCAGCATTTT. This codes for CAWGGQVGNQPQHF.

The rearrangement uses TRBV28 and TRBJ2-2, with TRBD1 identical over 7 bases. Trimming removed 8 bases from V and 7 bases from J; junction bases left unmatched: 13. The CDR3 runs to 15 residues. The germline V gene encodes CDR1 MDHEN and CDR2 SYDVKM. CDR3: CASCENGSGGGELFF. CDR3 bases: TGTGCCAGCTGTGAGAATGGGTCAGGGGGCGGGGAGCTGTTTTTT. The full variable domain, rest sourced from reference TRBV28 and TRBJ2-2, is DVKVTQSSRYLVKRTGEKVFLECVQDMDHENMFWYRQDPGLGLRLIYFSYDVKMKEKGDIPEGYSVSREKKERFSLILESASTNQTSMYLCASCENGSGGGELFFGEGSRLTVL.

This sequence joins TRBV6-4 and TRBJ1-4, with D possibly matching TRBD1 (6 bases). The V and J ends lost 6 bases and 8 bases respectively, with 22 bases between them. This CDR3 has 16 residues. CDR1 is MRHNA and CDR2 is SNTAGT in the germline V gene. DNA of the CDR3: TGTGCCAGCAGCGCCTCCATAGGGGGTCCTAGAGAAAAACTGTTTTTT. Translation gives CASSASIGGPREKLFF.

The chain has TRBV7-9 and TRBJ2-5; D is possibly TRBD2 (6 bases). The germline V gene has CDR1 SEHNR and CDR2 FQNEAQ (reference sequence). V gave up 5 bases and J gave up 4 bases, with 14 bases separating them. CDR3 length: 14 residues. CDR3 sequence: CASSQQSGRETQYF. CDR3 DNA: TGTGCCAGCAGCCAACAGTCCGGGAGAGAGACCCAGTACTTC. The full variable domain, completed using reference TRBV7-9 and TRBJ2-5, is DTGVSQNPRHKITKRGQNVTFRCDPISEHNRLYWYRQTLGQGPEFLTYFQNEAQLEKSRLLSDRFSAERPKGSFSTLEIQRTEQGDSAMYLCASSQQSGRETQYFGPGTRLLVL.

This clone was counted once. This chain connects TRBV2 to TRBJ1-1; 7 bases agree with TRBD1. Per germline, CDR1 SNHLY and CDR2 FYNNEI. V trimming: 6 bases; J trimming: 2 bases; junction bases outside the gene matches: 6. The CDR3 loop spans 14 amino acids. This CDR3 reads CASSAQGYNTEAFF. CDR3 coding DNA: TGTGCCAGCAGCGCACAGGGGTACAACACTGAAGCTTTCTTT.

This chain links TRBV14 with TRBJ1-1; D is possibly TRBD1 (6 bases). Germline V gene data show CDR1 as SGHDN and CDR2 as FVKESK. The CDR3 is 19 amino acids. Trimming took off 2 bases at V and 4 bases at J, with 26 bases between the two ends. CDR3 bases: TGTGCCAGCAGCCAATTAACGGGGCGAGGCAGGGGCGGTGGCACTGAAGCTTTCTTT. Protein: CASSQLTGRGRGGGTEAFF.

This clone was found once. The V and J genes are TRBV7-9 and TRBJ2-7; maybe TRBD1 (5 bases). V lost 3 bases, J lost 5 bases, and 17 bases lay in between. Germline assignment: CDR1 SEHNR and CDR2 FQNEAQ (reference sequence). This CDR3 spans 15 amino acids. CDR3 sequence: CASSFYRTVAHEQYF. CDR3 nucleotide sequence: TGTGCCAGCAGCTTTTACAGGACGGTAGCCCACGAGCAGTACTTC.

This chain joins TRBV7-8 and TRBJ1-2, with 7 nucleotides matching TRBD1. Trimming removed 0 bases from V and 3 bases from J; junction bases left unmatched: 10. The germline V gene has CDR1 SGHVS and CDR2 FQNEAQ. The CDR3 runs to 17 residues. The DNA of the CDR3 is TGTGCCAGCAGCTTAGCAGCGAGAGGGGGCAGGGACTATGGCTACACCTTC. Translating it yields CASSLAARGGRDYGYTF.

The rearrangement joins TRBV28 to TRBJ1-2; 8 bases line up with TRBD1. CDR3 size: 15 residues. The junction had 6 bases not matched to a gene; V was cut back by 2 bases and J by 4 bases. CDR1 MDHEN and CDR2 SYDVKM come from the germline V gene. The CDR3 loop reads CASSLPSDRGYGYTF. In DNA form, the CDR3 reads TGTGCCAGCAGTTTACCCTCTGACAGGGGCTATGGCTACACCTTC.

The CDR3 loop reads CASSIYGTMGNIQYF. The CDR3 DNA reads TGTGCCAGTAGTATTTACGGGACAATGGGAAACATTCAGTACTTC. This sequence joins TRBV19 and TRBJ2-4; possible D gene TRBD1, 6 bases. CDR1 is LNHDA and CDR2 is SQIVND in the germline V gene (reference sequence). The CDR3 is made up of 15 amino acids. The V and J ends lost 3 bases and 6 bases respectively, with 15 bases between them. The full variable domain, in which reference TRBV19 and TRBJ2-4 provide the parts outside the CDR3, is DGGITQSPKYLFRKEGQNVTLSCEQNLNHDAMYWYRQDPGQGLRLIYYSQIVNDFQKGDIAEGYSVSREKKESFPLTVTSAQKNPTAFYLCASSIYGTMGNIQYFGAGTRLSVL.

V is TRBV28 and J is TRBJ2-7; 7 bases map to TRBD1. CDR3 length equals 13 residues. Germline assignment: CDR1 MDHEN and CDR2 SYDVKM. V shed 6 bases and J 5 bases; nucleotides not matched to a gene: 7. The CDR3 coding sequence is TGTGCCAGCAGCGACAGGGAAGAGGACGAGCAGTACTTC. It codes for CASSDREEDEQYF.

CDR3 nucleotide sequence: TGCGCCAGCAGACGACTAGCGGGGTCCTACGAGCAGTACTTC. Translation gives CASRRLAGSYEQYF. The chain couples TRBV5-1 to TRBJ2-7; 11 bases agree with TRBD2. Looked up from germline, CDR1 is SGHRS and CDR2 is YFSETQ. This CDR3 has 14 residues. Unmatched junction bases numbered 2, after V lost 5 bases and J lost 1 base.

This sequence joins TRBV7-2 and TRBJ2-3; the D is unclear. Germline V gene lookup returns CDR1 SGHTA and CDR2 FQGNSA. Trimming took off 3 bases at V and 0 bases at J, with 19 bases between the two ends. The CDR3 contains 18 residues. DNA of the CDR3: TGTGCCAGCAGCTTGGTGCCCCAGGCTCGAACTAGCACAGATACGCAGTATTTT. It specifies CASSLVPQARTSTDTQYF.

The chain recombines TRBV7-6 with TRBJ2-1; tentative D call: TRBD2 (6 bases). This CDR3 is 15 amino acids long. Germline V CDR1 and CDR2: SGHVS, FNYEAQ. Trimming stripped 5 bases from V and 3 bases from J, with 14 bases between. The CDR3 loop is CASSHGAGFYNEQFF. The DNA for the CDR3 is TGTGCCAGCAGCCACGGGGCGGGGTTCTACAATGAGCAGTTCTTC.

The V gene is TRBV18, the J gene TRBJ2-5, with TRBD2 identical over 10 bases. This CDR3 is built from 16 residues. After removal of 2 bases from V and 9 bases from J, the junction contained 12 bases not matched to a gene. Per the germline V gene, CDR1 is KGHSH and CDR2 is LQKENI. The chain's CDR3 is CASSPGLAELSLAQYF. DNA of the CDR3: TGTGCCAGCTCACCAGGACTAGCGGAACTATCGCTGGCCCAGTACTTC.

This chain joins TRBV15 and TRBJ1-5, with D perhaps matching TRBD1 (6 bases). The CDR3 is 15 residues long. Germline loops: CDR1 LNHNV, CDR2 YYDKDF (reference sequence). V shed 4 bases and J shed 6 bases, with 16 bases lying between them. CDR3 in amino acids: CATSKAGTLSQPQHF. CDR3 DNA sequence: TGTGCCACCAGCAAGGCCGGGACATTAAGTCAGCCCCAGCATTTT.

The J gene is TRBJ2-7, the V gene TRBV27; 7 nucleotides agree with TRBD2. The CDR3 runs 12 residues. In germline, CDR1 is MNHEY, CDR2 SMNVEV (reference sequence). The J segment lost 7 bases and the V segment lost 8 bases, leaving 8 bases of the junction unmatched. This CDR3 is CASLGLRGEQYF. The DNA of the CDR3 is TGTGCCAGCTTGGGACTACGGGGGGAGCAGTACTTC.